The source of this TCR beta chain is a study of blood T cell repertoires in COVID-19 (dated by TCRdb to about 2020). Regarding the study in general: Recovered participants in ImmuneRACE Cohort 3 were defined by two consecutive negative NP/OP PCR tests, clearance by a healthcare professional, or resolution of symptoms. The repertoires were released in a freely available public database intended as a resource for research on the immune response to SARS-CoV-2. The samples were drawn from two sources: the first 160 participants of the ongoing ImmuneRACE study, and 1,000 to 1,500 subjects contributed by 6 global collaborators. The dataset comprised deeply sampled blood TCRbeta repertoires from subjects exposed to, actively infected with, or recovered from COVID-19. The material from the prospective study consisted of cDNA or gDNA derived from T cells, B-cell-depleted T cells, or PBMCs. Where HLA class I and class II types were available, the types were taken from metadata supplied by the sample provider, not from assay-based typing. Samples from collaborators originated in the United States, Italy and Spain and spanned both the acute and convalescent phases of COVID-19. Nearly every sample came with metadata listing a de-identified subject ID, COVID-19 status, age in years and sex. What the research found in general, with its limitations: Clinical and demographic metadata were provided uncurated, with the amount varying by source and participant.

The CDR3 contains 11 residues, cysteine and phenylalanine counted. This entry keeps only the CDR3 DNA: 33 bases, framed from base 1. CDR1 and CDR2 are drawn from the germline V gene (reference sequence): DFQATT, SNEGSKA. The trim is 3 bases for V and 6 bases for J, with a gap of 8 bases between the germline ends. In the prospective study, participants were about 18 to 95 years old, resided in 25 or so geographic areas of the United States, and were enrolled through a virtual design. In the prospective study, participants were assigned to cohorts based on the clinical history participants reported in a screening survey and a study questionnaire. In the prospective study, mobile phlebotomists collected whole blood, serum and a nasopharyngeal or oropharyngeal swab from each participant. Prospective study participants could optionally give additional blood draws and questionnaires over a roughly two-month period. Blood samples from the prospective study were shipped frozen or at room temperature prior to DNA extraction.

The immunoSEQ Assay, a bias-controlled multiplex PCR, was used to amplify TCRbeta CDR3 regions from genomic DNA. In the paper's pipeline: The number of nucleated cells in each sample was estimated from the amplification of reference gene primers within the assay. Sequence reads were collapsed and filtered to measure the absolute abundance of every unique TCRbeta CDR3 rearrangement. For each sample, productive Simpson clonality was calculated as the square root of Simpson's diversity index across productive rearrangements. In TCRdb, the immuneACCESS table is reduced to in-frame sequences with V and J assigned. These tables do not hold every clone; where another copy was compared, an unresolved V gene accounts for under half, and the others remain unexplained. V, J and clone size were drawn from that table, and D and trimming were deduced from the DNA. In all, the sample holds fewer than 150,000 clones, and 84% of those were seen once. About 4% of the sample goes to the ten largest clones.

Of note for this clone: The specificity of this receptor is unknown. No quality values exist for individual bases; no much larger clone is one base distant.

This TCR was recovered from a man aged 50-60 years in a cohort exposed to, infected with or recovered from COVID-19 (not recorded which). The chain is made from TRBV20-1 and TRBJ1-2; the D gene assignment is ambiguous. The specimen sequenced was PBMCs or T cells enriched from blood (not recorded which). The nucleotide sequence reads TGCAGTGCTAGCGATTACAATGGCTACACCTTC. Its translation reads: CSASDYNGYTF.